These 30 T cell receptor beta chains originate from one sample sequenced in a study of blood T cell repertoires in COVID-19. Sequenced by immunoSEQ multiplex PCR; TCRdb stores in-frame clones only, minus some. The sample contains around 190,000 clones, about 80% of which appear only once. Sequencing was done on a sample of peripheral blood. Every receptor here comes from a man between 60 and 75 years old with acute or convalescent COVID-19.

The chain recombines TRBV9 with TRBJ2-2; D is perhaps TRBD2 (5 bases). Trimming removed 1 base at V and 4 bases at J, with 14 bases between. Germline-derived CDR1 and CDR2 are SGDLS and YYNGEE. The CDR3 spans 16 residues. The CDR3 sequence is CASSVLAISGTGELFF. Written as DNA, the CDR3 is TGTGCCAGCAGCGTATTAGCGATTTCCGGCACCGGGGAGCTGTTTTTT.

This chain joins TRBV5-6 and TRBJ2-7, with D possibly being TRBD1 (5 bases). The CDR3 sequence is 13 residues long. CDR1 is SGHDT and CDR2 is YYEEEE in the germline V gene. Trimming took off 5 bases at V and 0 bases at J, with 9 bases between the two ends. The CDR3 region is CASSPDTSYEQYF. CDR3 DNA: TGTGCCAGCAGTCCGGACACCTCCTACGAGCAGTACTTC.

The chain uses TRBV19 and TRBJ1-1; no definite D call. V was pared by 5 bases and J by 11 bases, with 21 bases between. Germline assignment: CDR1 LNHDA and CDR2 SQIVND (reference sequence). The CDR3 covers 14 residues. The CDR3 region is CASSYGWKETRAFF. DNA of the CDR3: TGTGCCAGTAGTTATGGTTGGAAAGAGACAAGGGCTTTCTTT.

The chain carries TRBV10-3 and TRBJ1-2, with D hard to call. This CDR3 contains 16 residues. Germline V lookup: CDR1 ENHRY, CDR2 SYGVKD. The V gene lost 3 bases and the J gene lost 8 bases, with 22 bases spanning the gap. CDR3 in DNA: TGTGCCATCAGTGAAAAGTCCGGACTCAGTAACCGCGGCTACACCTTC. It encodes CAISEKSGLSNRGYTF.

The J gene is TRBJ2-1, the V gene TRBV7-3, with 8 bases fitting TRBD2. The CDR3 has 17 amino acids. The germline CDR1 and CDR2 sequences are SGHTA and FQGTGA. V was clipped by 3 bases and J by 8 bases; unmatched bases: 15. This CDR3 reads CASSFFSGTRSSHEQFF. In DNA form, the CDR3 reads TGTGCCAGCAGCTTCTTTTCCGGGACTAGAAGTTCCCATGAGCAGTTCTTC.

This chain uses TRBV7-2 with TRBJ2-1; 11 bases fit TRBD2. CDR1 SGHTA and CDR2 FQGNSA come from the germline V gene. With 5 bases clipped from V and 5 bases from J, the junction kept 5 bases outside the gene matches. The CDR3 runs 15 residues. CDR3 amino acids: CASSPGLAANNEQFF. CDR3 bases: TGTGCCAGCAGCCCGGGACTAGCGGCGAACAATGAGCAGTTCTTC.

The V and J genes are TRBV20-1 and TRBJ2-3; D gene unclear. The length of the CDR3 is 17 residues. From germline, CDR1 is DFQATT and CDR2 SNEGSKA (reference sequence). The ends were cut back, 3 bases at V and 0 bases at J, with 19 bases in the middle. The CDR3 bases are TGCAGTGCTAGTTCCCCCGCCTACAGTCGAAGCACAGATACGCAGTATTTT. It codes for CSASSPAYSRSTDTQYF.

The chain employs TRBV6-5 and TRBJ1-1; D remains unclear. The CDR3 has 13 residues. Germline V gene sequence: CDR1 MNHEY, CDR2 SVGAGI. V lost 8 bases and J 8 bases, leaving 18 bases between the germline ends. CDR3 sequence reads: CASGKTPTGEAFF. CDR3 bases: TGTGCCAGCGGAAAAACCCCGACGGGAGAAGCTTTCTTT.

The rearrangement uses TRBV10-3 and TRBJ2-7, with TRBD1 matching 8 bases. Germline V gives CDR1 ENHRY, CDR2 SYGVKD. The CDR3 totals 17 residues. Losses at the gene ends were 4 bases for V and 5 bases for J; bases not matched to a gene: 16. CDR3 in DNA: TGTGCCATCAGTGTCCCCCGCCTTGGACAGGGCGCCAACGAGCAGTACTTC. Protein product: CAISVPRLGQGANEQYF.

The rearrangement uses TRBV6-5 and TRBJ1-5, with 7 bases lining up with TRBD1. Germline loops: CDR1 MNHEY, CDR2 SVGAGI. V lost 6 bases to trimming and J lost 6 bases; unmatched junction nucleotides: 5. This CDR3 comprises 13 residues. This CDR3 reads CASSDRVAQPQHF. The DNA for the CDR3 is TGTGCCAGCAGCGACAGGGTGGCTCAGCCCCAGCATTTT.

The V call is TRBV7-6, the J call TRBJ2-7; 11 positions agree with TRBD1. The V gene's germline CDR1 is SGHVS and CDR2 FNYEAQ. The CDR3 consists of 13 residues. The V segment lost 4 bases and the J segment 6 bases; nucleotides outside the gene matches: 2. The CDR3 DNA sequence: TGTGCCAGCAGCTACGGGACAGGGGGCGAGCAGTACTTC. Residues: CASSYGTGGEQYF.

Only one count was recorded for this clone. V and J are TRBV5-1 and TRBJ2-7, with 8 positions matching TRBD2. Germline V CDR1 and CDR2: SGHRS, YFSETQ. The CDR3 has 16 amino acids. The V gene end was trimmed by 5 bases and the J gene end by 1 base; junction bases not matched to a gene: 11. CDR3 protein: CASSEGGSGRSYEQYF. The CDR3 nucleotides are TGCGCCAGCAGTGAGGGGGGCAGCGGGAGATCCTACGAGCAGTACTTC.

The CDR3 region is CAISESGLASSYEQYF. For the CDR3, the DNA is TGTGCCATCAGTGAGTCAGGACTAGCAAGCTCCTACGAGCAGTACTTC. V usage is TRBV10-3 and J usage is TRBJ2-7; 8 bases match TRBD2. Germline CDR1 and CDR2: ENHRY and SYGVKD. This CDR3 spans 16 amino acids. The trim removed 0 bases at V and 0 bases at J, leaving 4 bases unmatched.

The gene calls are TRBV11-2 and TRBJ2-2; D gene ambiguous. There are 13 residues in the CDR3. Germline V gives CDR1 SGHAT, CDR2 FQNNGV. Trimming removed 4 bases from V and 4 bases from J, with 7 bases in between. Written as DNA, the CDR3 is TGTGCCAGCAGCTCTTTGAGCACCGGGGAGCTGTTTTTT. It is translated as CASSSLSTGELFF.

The chain combines TRBV3-1 (or the pseudogene TRBV3-2) with TRBJ1-6; 9 bases are a match to TRBD1. The CDR3 spans 16 residues. The germline gives CDR1 LGHDT, CDR2 YNNKEL (reference sequence). V shed 3 bases, J shed 7 bases, and the junction held 7 bases outside the gene matches. Here the CDR3 DNA reads TGTGCCAGCAGCCAGGTCCCGACAGGGGGAAATTCACCCCTCCACTTT. Translation: CASSQVPTGGNSPLHF.

This clone has more than one count but fewer than ten. The chain combines TRBV3-1 (or the pseudogene TRBV3-2) with TRBJ2-3, with 10 nucleotides matching TRBD2. Germline V gene data show CDR1 as LGHDT and CDR2 as YNNKEL (reference sequence). CDR3 size: 19 residues. Trimming removed 5 bases from V and 0 bases from J; junction bases left unmatched: 14. CDR3 coding DNA: TGTGCCAGCAGCTCGAAGTTAGGTAGCGGGAGGCCTAGCACAGATACGCAGTATTTT. It yields the protein CASSSKLGSGRPSTDTQYF.

This chain joins TRBV7-9 and TRBJ1-6; the D is unclear. The CDR3 loop spans 12 amino acids. The germline V and J ends were trimmed by 5 bases and 13 bases, with 12 bases remaining between them. The germline CDR1 and CDR2 sequences are SEHNR and FQNEAQ (reference sequence). CDR3 loop: CASSANTFPLHF. For the CDR3, the DNA is TGTGCCAGCAGCGCAAACACCTTCCCCCTCCACTTT.

V gene TRBV6-5 combines with J gene TRBJ2-7; 9 nucleotides match TRBD2. The germline V gene has CDR1 MNHEY and CDR2 SVGAGI. The CDR3 contains 15 residues. V gave up 2 bases and J gave up 1 base; unmatched junction bases: 3. In DNA form, the CDR3 reads TGTGCCAGCAGTTACGTTAGCGGGAGATCCTACGAGCAGTACTTC. Its translation is CASSYVSGRSYEQYF.

The chain uses TRBV10-2 and TRBJ1-2; no reliable D call. V lost 3 bases to trimming and J lost 4 bases, with 6 bases between them. The CDR3 totals 12 residues. Germline V gives CDR1 WSHSY, CDR2 SAAADI. As DNA, the CDR3 is TGCGCCAGCAGTGAACGGGTCTATGGCTACACCTTC. Translation: CASSERVYGYTF.

The V and J genes are TRBV11-2 and TRBJ1-3; tentatively, D is TRBD1 (5 bases). V lost 5 bases and J 2 bases, leaving 16 bases between the germline ends. The CDR3 runs to 16 residues. Germline-derived CDR1 and CDR2 are SGHAT and FQNNGV. The CDR3 sequence: CASSPARVSTGNTIYF. DNA of the CDR3: TGTGCCAGCAGCCCCGCCAGGGTTTCGACTGGAAACACCATATATTTT.

This clone occurred a few times. The chain carries TRBV5-1 and TRBJ1-2; a weak D match, TRBD1 (6 bases). Trimming removed 0 bases from V and 6 bases from J, with 12 bases in between. CDR1 SGHRS and CDR2 YFSETQ come from the germline V gene. CDR3 length equals 14 residues. The CDR3 bases are TGCGCCAGCAGCTTGGTAGGTCAGGGGAATGGCTACACCTTC. The encoded protein is CASSLVGQGNGYTF.

This clone was detected only a few times. V and J are TRBV5-5 and TRBJ2-1; D unresolved. Per germline, CDR1 SGHKS and CDR2 YYEKEE (reference sequence). V was pared by 0 bases and J by 2 bases, with 6 bases between. This CDR3 contains 14 residues. DNA of the CDR3: TGTGCCAGCAGCTTGGGAGGAGCCTACAATGAGCAGTTCTTC. Encoded protein: CASSLGGAYNEQFF.

This rearrangement joins TRBV19 to TRBJ2-3; 7 nucleotides align to TRBD2. Germline assignment: CDR1 LNHDA and CDR2 SQIVND (reference sequence). CDR3 size: 15 residues. V shed 5 bases and J 3 bases; nucleotides not matched to a gene: 8. The CDR3 reads CASSSPGLKTDTQYF. The DNA for the CDR3 is TGTGCCAGTAGTTCACCGGGACTAAAAACAGATACGCAGTATTTT.

The V gene is TRBV7-2, the J gene TRBJ2-7; D remains ambiguous. This CDR3 contains 13 residues. V lost 1 base, J lost 2 bases, and 6 bases lay in between. CDR1 is SGHTA, CDR2 FQGNSA, per germline. This chain's CDR3 is CASSLVQTYEQYF. The CDR3 region has the DNA TGTGCCAGCAGCTTAGTACAGACCTACGAGCAGTACTTC. The full variable domain, completed using reference TRBV7-2 and TRBJ2-7, is GAGVSQSPSNKVTEKGKDVELRCDPISGHTALYWYRQSLGQGLEFLIYFQGNSAPDKSGLPSDRFSAERTGGSVSTLTIQRTQQEDSAVYLCASSLVQTYEQYFGPGTRLTVT.

The sample holds a few counts of this clone. V gene TRBV19 combines with J gene TRBJ1-2; TRBD1 matches 9 bases. J lost 6 bases, V lost 8 bases, and 10 bases had no gene match. Germline values: CDR1 LNHDA, CDR2 SQIVND (reference sequence). The length of the CDR3 is 14 residues. The CDR3 coding sequence is TGTGCCAGTTCCGGGACAGGGTTTAAGAATGGCTACACCTTC. Amino acid sequence: CASSGTGFKNGYTF.

This clone came up a few times. This chain uses TRBV5-4 with TRBJ2-1, with TRBD1 identical over 9 bases. V lost 4 bases to trimming and J lost 6 bases; unmatched junction nucleotides: 11. The CDR3 totals 16 residues. Per germline, CDR1 SGHNT and CDR2 YYREEE (reference sequence). CDR3 amino acids: CASSQKTGGALNEQFF. The CDR3, as DNA: TGTGCCAGCAGCCAAAAAACAGGGGGCGCACTCAATGAGCAGTTCTTC.

For the CDR3, the DNA is TGCGCCAGCACCCAAAGGGGGCTGGCGACCTTC. Its translation: CASTQRGLATF. This chain links TRBV10-2 with TRBJ1-2; TRBD1 matches 7 bases. The germline V gene encodes CDR1 WSHSY and CDR2 SAAADI. The V segment lost 7 bases and the J segment 14 bases; nucleotides outside the gene matches: 10. The CDR3 has 11 residues.

This rearrangement joins TRBV7-9 to TRBJ2-2, with D possibly TRBD2 on 6 matching bases. The CDR3 consists of 15 residues. Trimming stripped 5 bases from V and 0 bases from J, with 10 bases between. Germline CDR1 is SEHNR and CDR2 is FQNEAQ (reference sequence). CDR3 in amino acids: CASSPTRPNTGELFF. CDR3 nucleotide sequence: TGTGCCAGCAGCCCGACTAGGCCGAACACCGGGGAGCTGTTTTTT.

This chain connects TRBV4-2 to TRBJ2-3; 9 nucleotides line up with TRBD2. The CDR3 is 16 residues long. V trimming: 4 bases; J trimming: 5 bases; junction bases outside the gene matches: 10. CDR1 is LGHNA, CDR2 YNFKEQ, per germline. This chain's CDR3 is CASSPGGSGGRDTQYF. CDR3 bases: TGTGCCAGCAGCCCCGGGGGGAGCGGGGGGCGAGATACGCAGTATTTT.

The chain links TRBV5-4 to TRBJ1-2; TRBD1 aligns across 8 bases. The V gene's germline CDR1 is SGHNT and CDR2 YYREEE (reference sequence). This CDR3 has 14 residues. Trimming at V came to 2 bases and at J to 5 bases, leaving 5 bases not matched to a gene. As DNA, the CDR3 is TGTGCCAGCAGCTTACAGGGGGTGGGGTATGGCTACACCTTC. Translation gives CASSLQGVGYGYTF.